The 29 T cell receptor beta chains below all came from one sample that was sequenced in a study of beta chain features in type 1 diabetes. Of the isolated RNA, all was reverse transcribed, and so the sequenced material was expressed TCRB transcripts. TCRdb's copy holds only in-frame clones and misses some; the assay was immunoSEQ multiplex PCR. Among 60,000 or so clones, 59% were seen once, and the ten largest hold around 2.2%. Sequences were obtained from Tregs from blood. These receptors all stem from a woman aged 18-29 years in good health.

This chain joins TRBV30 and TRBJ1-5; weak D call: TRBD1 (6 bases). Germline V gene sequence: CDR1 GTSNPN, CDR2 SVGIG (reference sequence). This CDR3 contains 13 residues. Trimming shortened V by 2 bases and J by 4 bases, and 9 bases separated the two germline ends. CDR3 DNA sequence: TGTGCCTGGAGTCCCGGACAGAATCAGCCCCAGCATTTT. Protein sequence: CAWSPGQNQPQHF.

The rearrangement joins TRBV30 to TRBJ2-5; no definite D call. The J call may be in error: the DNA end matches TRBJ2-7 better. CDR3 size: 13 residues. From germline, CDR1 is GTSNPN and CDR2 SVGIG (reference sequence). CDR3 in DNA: TGTGCCTGGAGTGGCGTGGTTACCTACGAGCAGTACTTC. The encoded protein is CAWSGVVTYEQYF.

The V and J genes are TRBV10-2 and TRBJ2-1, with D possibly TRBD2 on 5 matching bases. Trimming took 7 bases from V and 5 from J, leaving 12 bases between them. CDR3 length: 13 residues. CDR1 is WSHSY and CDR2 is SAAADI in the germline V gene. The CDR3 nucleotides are TGCGCCAGCACCTCCGCGGGTCACAATGAGCAGTTCTTC. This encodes CASTSAGHNEQFF.

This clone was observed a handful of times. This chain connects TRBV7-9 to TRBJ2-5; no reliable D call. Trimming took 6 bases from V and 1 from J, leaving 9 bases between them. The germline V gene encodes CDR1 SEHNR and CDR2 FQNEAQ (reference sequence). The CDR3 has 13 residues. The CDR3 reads CASSLAAQETQYF. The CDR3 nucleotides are TGTGCCAGCAGTTTGGCGGCCCAAGAGACCCAGTACTTC.

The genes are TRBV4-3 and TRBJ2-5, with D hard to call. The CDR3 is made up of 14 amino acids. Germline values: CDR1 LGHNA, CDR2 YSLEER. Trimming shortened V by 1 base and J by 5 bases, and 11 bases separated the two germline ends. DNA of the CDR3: TGCGCCAGCAGCCAAGGACTTATTGAGGAGACCCAGTACTTC. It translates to CASSQGLIEETQYF.

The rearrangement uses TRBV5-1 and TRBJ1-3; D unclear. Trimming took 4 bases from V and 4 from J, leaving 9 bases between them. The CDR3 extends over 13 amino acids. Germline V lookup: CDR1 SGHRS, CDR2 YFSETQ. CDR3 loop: CASSMLEGNTIYF. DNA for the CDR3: TGCGCCAGCAGCATGCTAGAAGGAAACACCATATATTTT.

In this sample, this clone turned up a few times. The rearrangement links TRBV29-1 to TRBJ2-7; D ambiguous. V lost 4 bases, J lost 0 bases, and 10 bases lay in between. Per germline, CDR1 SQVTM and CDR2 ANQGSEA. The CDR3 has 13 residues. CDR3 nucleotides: TGCAGCGTTGCCCCCGGTTTCTCCTACGAGCAGTACTTC. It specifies CSVAPGFSYEQYF.

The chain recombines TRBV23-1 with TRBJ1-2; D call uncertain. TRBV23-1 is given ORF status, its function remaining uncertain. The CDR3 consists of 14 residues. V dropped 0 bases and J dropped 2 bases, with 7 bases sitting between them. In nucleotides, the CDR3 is TGCGCCAGCAGTCAATCGGGCAGGAACTATGGCTACACCTTC. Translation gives CASSQSGRNYGYTF.

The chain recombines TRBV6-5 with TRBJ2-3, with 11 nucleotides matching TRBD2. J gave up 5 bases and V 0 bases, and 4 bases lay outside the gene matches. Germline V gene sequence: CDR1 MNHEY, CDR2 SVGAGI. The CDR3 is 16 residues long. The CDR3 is CASSYSLAGGRDTQYF. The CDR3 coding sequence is TGTGCCAGCAGTTACTCTCTAGCGGGGGGAAGAGATACGCAGTATTTT.

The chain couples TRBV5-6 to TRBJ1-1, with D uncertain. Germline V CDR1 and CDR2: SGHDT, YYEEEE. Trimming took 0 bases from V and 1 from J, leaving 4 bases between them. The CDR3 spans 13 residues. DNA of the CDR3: TGTGCCAGCAGCTTGGTCAGGAACACTGAAGCTTTCTTT. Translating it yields CASSLVRNTEAFF. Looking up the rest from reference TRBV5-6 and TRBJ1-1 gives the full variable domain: DAGVTQSPTHLIKTRGQQVTLRCSPKSGHDTVSWYQQALGQGPQFIFQYYEEEERQRGNFPDRFSGHQFPNYSSELNVNALLLGDSALYLCASSLVRNTEAFFGQGTRLTVV.

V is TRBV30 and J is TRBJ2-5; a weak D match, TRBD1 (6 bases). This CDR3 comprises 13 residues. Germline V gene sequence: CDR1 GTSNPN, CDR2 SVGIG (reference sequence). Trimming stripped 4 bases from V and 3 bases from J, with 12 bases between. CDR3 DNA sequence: TGTGCCTGGACGGAAGGGGGTGAAGAGACCCAGTACTTC. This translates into CAWTEGGEETQYF.

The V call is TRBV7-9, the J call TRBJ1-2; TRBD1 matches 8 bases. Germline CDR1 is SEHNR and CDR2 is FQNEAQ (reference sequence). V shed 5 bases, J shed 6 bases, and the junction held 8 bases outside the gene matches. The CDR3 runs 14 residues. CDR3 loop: CASSASGTGDGYTF. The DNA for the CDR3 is TGTGCCAGCAGCGCCTCCGGGACAGGAGATGGCTACACCTTC. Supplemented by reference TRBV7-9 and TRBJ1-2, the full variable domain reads DTGVSQNPRHKITKRGQNVTFRCDPISEHNRLYWYRQTLGQGPEFLTYFQNEAQLEKSRLLSDRFSAERPKGSFSTLEIQRTEQGDSAMYLCASSASGTGDGYTFGSGTRLTVV.

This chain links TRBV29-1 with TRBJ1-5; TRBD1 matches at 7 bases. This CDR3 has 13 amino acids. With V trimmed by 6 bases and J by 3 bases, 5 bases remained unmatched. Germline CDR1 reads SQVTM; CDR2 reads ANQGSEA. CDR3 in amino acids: CSVETGLNQPQHF. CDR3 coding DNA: TGCAGCGTGGAGACAGGGCTCAATCAGCCCCAGCATTTT.

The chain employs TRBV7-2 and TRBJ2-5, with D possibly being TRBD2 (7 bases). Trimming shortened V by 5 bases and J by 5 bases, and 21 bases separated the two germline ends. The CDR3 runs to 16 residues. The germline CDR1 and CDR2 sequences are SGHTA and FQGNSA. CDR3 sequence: CASSPGGGGAMETQYF. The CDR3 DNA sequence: TGTGCCAGCAGCCCCGGCGGTGGGGGGGCGATGGAGACCCAGTACTTC.

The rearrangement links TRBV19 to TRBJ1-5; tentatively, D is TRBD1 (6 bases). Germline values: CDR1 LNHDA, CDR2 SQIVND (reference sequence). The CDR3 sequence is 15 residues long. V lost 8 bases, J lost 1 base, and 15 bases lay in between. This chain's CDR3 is CASADRWGSNQPQHF. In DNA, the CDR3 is TGTGCCAGTGCTGACAGGTGGGGGAGCAATCAGCCCCAGCATTTT.

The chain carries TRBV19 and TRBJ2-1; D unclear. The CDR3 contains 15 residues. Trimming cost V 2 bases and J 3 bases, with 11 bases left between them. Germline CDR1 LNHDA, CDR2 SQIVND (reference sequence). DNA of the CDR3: TGTGCCAGTAGTATAAGACAATTTAACTACAATGAGCAGTTCTTC. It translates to CASSIRQFNYNEQFF.

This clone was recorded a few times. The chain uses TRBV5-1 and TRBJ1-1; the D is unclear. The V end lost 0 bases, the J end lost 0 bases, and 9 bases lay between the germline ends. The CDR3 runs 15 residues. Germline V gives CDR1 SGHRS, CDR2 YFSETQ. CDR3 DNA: TGCGCCAGCAGCTTGGCCACGTCGGTGAACACTGAAGCTTTCTTT. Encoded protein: CASSLATSVNTEAFF.

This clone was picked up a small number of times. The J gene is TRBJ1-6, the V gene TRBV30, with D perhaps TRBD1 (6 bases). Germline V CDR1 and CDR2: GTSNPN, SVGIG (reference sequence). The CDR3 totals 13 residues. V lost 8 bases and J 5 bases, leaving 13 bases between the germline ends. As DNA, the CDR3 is TGTGCCGGAGCAGGGGAAAATAATTCACCCCTCCACTTT. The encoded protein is CAGAGENNSPLHF.

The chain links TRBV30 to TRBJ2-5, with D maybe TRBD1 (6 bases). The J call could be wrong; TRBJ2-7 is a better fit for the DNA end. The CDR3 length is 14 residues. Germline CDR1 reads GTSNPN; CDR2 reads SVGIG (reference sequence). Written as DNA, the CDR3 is TGTGCCTGGAACGGCAGGGGAAGGTTCTACGAGCAGTACTTC. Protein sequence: CAWNGRGRFYEQYF.

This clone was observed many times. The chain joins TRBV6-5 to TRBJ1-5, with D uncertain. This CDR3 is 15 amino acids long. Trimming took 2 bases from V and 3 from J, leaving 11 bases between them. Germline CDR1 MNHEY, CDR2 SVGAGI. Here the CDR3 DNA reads TGTGCCAGCAGTTACAGCGGGGTGGACAATCAGCCCCAGCATTTT. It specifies CASSYSGVDNQPQHF.

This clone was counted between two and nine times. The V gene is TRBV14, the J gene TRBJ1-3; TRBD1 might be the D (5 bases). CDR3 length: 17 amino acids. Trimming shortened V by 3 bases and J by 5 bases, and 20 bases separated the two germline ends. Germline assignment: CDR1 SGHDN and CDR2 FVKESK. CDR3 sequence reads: CASSHRDGRVGRNTIYF. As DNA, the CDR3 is TGTGCCAGCAGCCATCGCGACGGCAGGGTAGGAAGAAACACCATATATTTT.

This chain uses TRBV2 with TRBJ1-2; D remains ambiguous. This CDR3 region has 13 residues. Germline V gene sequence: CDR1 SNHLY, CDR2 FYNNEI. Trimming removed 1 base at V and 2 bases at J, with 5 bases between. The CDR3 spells CASSEEQNYGYTF. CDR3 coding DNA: TGTGCCAGCAGTGAAGAACAGAACTATGGCTACACCTTC.

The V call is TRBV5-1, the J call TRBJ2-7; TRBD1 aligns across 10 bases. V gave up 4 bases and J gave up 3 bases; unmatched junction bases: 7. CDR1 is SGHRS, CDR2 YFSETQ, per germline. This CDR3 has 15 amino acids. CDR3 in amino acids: CASSLRTGGRYEQYF. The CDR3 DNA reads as TGCGCCAGCAGCCTTCGGACAGGGGGTCGCTACGAGCAGTACTTC.

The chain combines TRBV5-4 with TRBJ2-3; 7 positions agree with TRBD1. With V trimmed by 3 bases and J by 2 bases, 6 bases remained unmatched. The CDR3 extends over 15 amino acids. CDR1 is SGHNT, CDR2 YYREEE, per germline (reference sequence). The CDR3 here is CASSSGQENTDTQYF. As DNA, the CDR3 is TGTGCCAGCAGCTCCGGACAGGAGAACACAGATACGCAGTATTTT.

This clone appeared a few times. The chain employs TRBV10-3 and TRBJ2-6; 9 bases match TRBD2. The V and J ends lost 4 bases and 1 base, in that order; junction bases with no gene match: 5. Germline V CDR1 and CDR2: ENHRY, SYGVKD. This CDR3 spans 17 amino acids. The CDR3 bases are TGTGCCATCAGTGCAGCGGGGGGCCGTTCTGGGGCCAACGTCCTGACTTTC. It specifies CAISAAGGRSGANVLTF.

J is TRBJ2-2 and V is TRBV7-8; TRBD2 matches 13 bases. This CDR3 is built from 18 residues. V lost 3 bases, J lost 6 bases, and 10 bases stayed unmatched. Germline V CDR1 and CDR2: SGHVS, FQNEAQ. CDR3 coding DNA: TGTGCCAGCAGCTTCCCTCGGACTAGCGGGGGCCCGGCCGGGGAGCTGTTTTTT. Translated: CASSFPRTSGGPAGELFF.

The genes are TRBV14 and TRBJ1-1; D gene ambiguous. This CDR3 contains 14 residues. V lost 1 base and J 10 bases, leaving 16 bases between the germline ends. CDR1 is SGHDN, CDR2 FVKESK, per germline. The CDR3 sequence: CASSQGHLSRVAFF. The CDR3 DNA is TGTGCCAGCAGCCAAGGTCACCTGAGCCGGGTAGCTTTCTTT.

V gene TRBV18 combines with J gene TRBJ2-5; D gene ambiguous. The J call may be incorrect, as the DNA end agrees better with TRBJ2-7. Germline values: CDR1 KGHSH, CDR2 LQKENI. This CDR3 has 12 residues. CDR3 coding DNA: TGTGCCAGCTCACCGGGCCGTTACGAGCAGTACTTC. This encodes CASSPGRYEQYF.

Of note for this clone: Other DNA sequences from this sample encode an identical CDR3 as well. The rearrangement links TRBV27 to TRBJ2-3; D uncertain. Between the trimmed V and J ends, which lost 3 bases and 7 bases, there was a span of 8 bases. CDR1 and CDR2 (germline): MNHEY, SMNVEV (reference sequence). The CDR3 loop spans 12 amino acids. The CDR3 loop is CASSFLGNTQYF. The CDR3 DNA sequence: TGTGCCAGCAGTTTTTTGGGCAATACGCAGTATTTT.